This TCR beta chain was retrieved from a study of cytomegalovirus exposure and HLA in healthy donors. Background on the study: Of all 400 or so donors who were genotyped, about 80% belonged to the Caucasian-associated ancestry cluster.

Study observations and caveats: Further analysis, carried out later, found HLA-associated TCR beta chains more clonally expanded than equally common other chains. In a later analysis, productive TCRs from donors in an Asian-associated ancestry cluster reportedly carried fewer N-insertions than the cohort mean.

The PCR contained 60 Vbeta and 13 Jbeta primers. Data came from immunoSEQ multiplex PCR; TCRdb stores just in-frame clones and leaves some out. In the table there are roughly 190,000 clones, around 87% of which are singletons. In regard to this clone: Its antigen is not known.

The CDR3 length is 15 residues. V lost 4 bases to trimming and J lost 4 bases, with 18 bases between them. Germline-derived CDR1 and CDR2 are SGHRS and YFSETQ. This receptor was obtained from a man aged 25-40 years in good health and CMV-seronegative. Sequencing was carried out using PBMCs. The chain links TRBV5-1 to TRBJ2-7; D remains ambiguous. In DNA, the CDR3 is TGCGCCAGCAGCCCGGCGGAGTTCCCGCGTTACGAGCAGTACTTC. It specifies CASSPAEFPRYEQYF.